The next 23 T cell receptor beta chains were all read from a single sample in a study of lymphopenia after photon versus proton radiotherapy. Clones were read by immunoSEQ multiplex PCR, and TCRdb kept only the in-frame ones, dropping some. The table lists around 20,000 clones, over 90% of them singletons. The starting material was peripheral blood, obtained from a patient treated with proton-based radiotherapy. All receptors derive from a woman in her seventies with pancreatic cancer. Some clones in this sample may be carry-over from other donors' samples.

This clone has only a few counts. The chain recombines TRBV5-6 with TRBJ2-2; D is unclear. This CDR3 is built from 13 residues. Germline CDR1 is SGHDT and CDR2 is YYEEEE. Trimming removed 3 bases at V and 8 bases at J, with 11 bases between. This chain's CDR3 is CASSYAERGELFF. The CDR3 DNA reads as TGTGCCAGCAGCTACGCCGAACGGGGGGAGCTGTTTTTT.

The sample holds one count of this clone. The chain combines TRBV21-1 with TRBJ2-3; TRBD2, the table's D call, lacks a check against the DNA. TRBV21-1 is marked as a pseudogene. The CDR3 runs 15 residues. The CDR3: CASRGSGRWSDTQYF. CDR3 in DNA: TGTGCCAGCAGAGGTAGCGGGAGGTGGTCAGATACGCAGTATTTT.

CDR3 bases: TGTGCCAGCAGCTATTTGAGCGGGACCGGCGAGCAGTACTTC. Its protein is CASSYLSGTGEQYF. The gene calls are TRBV11-2 and TRBJ2-7; TRBD2 matches 7 bases. Trimming cost V 4 bases and J 6 bases; bases outside gene matches: 9. CDR1 and CDR2 (germline): SGHAT, FQNNGV. CDR3 size: 14 residues.

The CDR3 nucleotides are TGTGCCAGCAGCTTAGTGGCAGGGGTGTCCTACGAGCAGTACTTC. Protein: CASSLVAGVSYEQYF. The chain links TRBV7-2 to TRBJ2-7; D possibly corresponds to TRBD1 (6 bases). Germline CDR1 is SGHTA and CDR2 is FQGNSA. The CDR3 extends over 15 amino acids. V lost 1 base to trimming and J lost 1 base, with 11 bases between them.

The chain links TRBV19 to TRBJ1-3; D is ambiguous. V gave up 3 bases and J gave up 0 bases, with 6 bases separating them. This CDR3 is 14 amino acids long. Germline V lookup: CDR1 LNHDA, CDR2 SQIVND (reference sequence). The CDR3 spells CASSIAVSGNTIYF. The DNA for the CDR3 is TGTGCCAGTAGTATTGCGGTCTCTGGAAACACCATATATTTT.

The CDR3: CASSRPNSDLSGRAYSYEQYF. The CDR3 DNA follows: TGTGCCAGCAGTAGACCGAACAGTGATCTTAGCGGGAGGGCCTATTCCTACGAGCAGTACTTC. This sequence joins TRBV28 and TRBJ2-7, with 11 bases that match TRBD2. The CDR3 length is 21 residues. Losses at the gene ends were 5 bases for V and 1 base for J; bases not matched to a gene: 22. CDR1 is MDHEN, CDR2 SYDVKM, per germline. The entire variable domain, with the rest obtained from reference TRBV28 and TRBJ2-7, is as follows: DVKVTQSSRYLVKRTGEKVFLECVQDMDHENMFWYRQDPGLGLRLIYFSYDVKMKEKGDIPEGYSVSREKKERFSLILESASTNQTSMYLCASSRPNSDLSGRAYSYEQYFGPGTRLTVT.

The chain joins TRBV14 to TRBJ1-1; the D is unclear. The V gene's germline CDR1 is SGHDN and CDR2 FVKESK. CDR3 length equals 12 residues. V shed 6 bases and J shed 0 bases, with 5 bases lying between them. This CDR3 reads CASRHMNTEAFF. CDR3 DNA sequence: TGTGCCAGCAGGCACATGAACACTGAAGCTTTCTTT.

This clone was detected once. The gene calls are TRBV7-9 and TRBJ2-3, with 12 bases lining up with TRBD2. This CDR3 region has 19 residues. Germline CDR1 and CDR2: SEHNR and FQNEAQ (reference sequence). V gave up 5 bases and J gave up 4 bases; unmatched junction bases: 16. CDR3 sequence reads: CASSPARASGRAVPDTQYF. The CDR3 DNA reads as TGTGCCAGCAGCCCCGCACGGGCTAGCGGGAGGGCCGTACCAGATACGCAGTATTTT. Combining the CDR3 with reference TRBV7-9 and TRBJ2-3 gives the whole variable domain DTGVSQNPRHKITKRGQNVTFRCDPISEHNRLYWYRQTLGQGPEFLTYFQNEAQLEKSRLLSDRFSAERPKGSFSTLEIQRTEQGDSAMYLCASSPARASGRAVPDTQYFGPGTRLTVL.

This clone was counted once. This chain connects TRBV27 to TRBJ2-2; D remains unclear. The germline CDR1 and CDR2 sequences are MNHEY and SMNVEV (reference sequence). Trimming removed 5 bases from V and 5 bases from J, with 12 bases in between. The CDR3 is made up of 14 amino acids. For the CDR3, the DNA is TGTGCCAGCAGTCCCGGGTGGATAACCGGGGAGCTGTTTTTT. Amino acids: CASSPGWITGELFF.

V is TRBV10-3 and J is TRBJ2-1, with 7 positions matching TRBD2. In germline, CDR1 is ENHRY, CDR2 SYGVKD. This CDR3 spans 15 amino acids. V was pared by 0 bases and J by 7 bases, with 6 bases of the junction left unmatched. CDR3 loop: CAISESNSGGNEQFF. As DNA, the CDR3 is TGTGCCATCAGTGAGTCGAATTCCGGGGGGAATGAGCAGTTCTTC.

This chain links TRBV5-1 with TRBJ1-1; D gene unclear. Trimming stripped 1 base from V and 1 base from J, with 17 bases between. Germline CDR1 is SGHRS and CDR2 is YFSETQ. There are 17 residues in the CDR3. The CDR3 sequence: CASSLFFDDTWNTEAFF. In nucleotides, the CDR3 is TGCGCCAGCAGCTTGTTCTTCGACGACACCTGGAACACTGAAGCTTTCTTT.

The chain uses TRBV28 and TRBJ1-2; D might be TRBD1 (5 bases). Between the trimmed V and J ends, which lost 4 bases and 3 bases, there was a span of 15 bases. The CDR3 runs 15 residues. Germline V gene lookup returns CDR1 MDHEN and CDR2 SYDVKM. CDR3 region: CASSSPGEGHYGYTF. Here the CDR3 DNA reads TGTGCCAGCAGTTCCCCGGGGGAGGGGCACTATGGCTACACCTTC.

The DNA of the CDR3 is TGTGCCAGCAGCTTGGGGTCCGGGAGGGCCACCGGGGAGCTGTTTTTT. Translated, it gives CASSLGSGRATGELFF. The chain carries TRBV5-4 and TRBJ2-2; 8 positions match TRBD2. CDR3 length: 16 amino acids. Germline V CDR1 and CDR2: SGHNT, YYREEE (reference sequence). V trimming: 0 bases; J trimming: 4 bases; junction bases outside the gene matches: 5.

The chain has TRBV6-1 and TRBJ1-2; 7 bases are shared with TRBD1. Germline V gene data show CDR1 as MNHNS and CDR2 as SASEGT. Germline trimming cut 4 bases from V and 7 bases from J; bases unmatched to any gene: 9. The CDR3 runs 14 residues. The DNA for the CDR3 is TGTGCCAGCAGTGGGGTCCGGGCAGGGGGTGGCTACACCTTC. This sequence encodes CASSGVRAGGGYTF.

V usage is TRBV6-4 and J usage is TRBJ2-1, with 11 bases matching TRBD2. CDR1 is MRHNA, CDR2 SNTAGT, per germline. CDR3 length: 14 amino acids. Unmatched junction bases numbered 1, after V lost 0 bases and J lost 9 bases. The CDR3 DNA is TGTGCCAGCAGTGACTCTAGCGGGGGGGGTGAGCAGTTCTTC. This gives the protein CASSDSSGGGEQFF.

The rearrangement uses TRBV6-6 and TRBJ2-3; 8 bases are shared with TRBD1. Germline-derived CDR1 and CDR2 are MNHNY and SVGAGI (reference sequence). The CDR3 length is 16 residues. Germline trimming cut 7 bases from V and 6 bases from J; bases unmatched to any gene: 15. The CDR3 DNA sequence: TGTGCCAGCACGGACAGGGACAGAGCAAGGGGGGATACGCAGTATTTT. It is translated as CASTDRDRARGDTQYF.

The chain is built from TRBV9 and TRBJ2-3; no clear D. CDR3 length: 16 amino acids. Trimming cost V 0 bases and J 5 bases, with 16 bases left between them. Germline V lookup: CDR1 SGDLS, CDR2 YYNGEE. CDR3 loop: CASSVAVGRGEDTQYF. The DNA of the CDR3 is TGTGCCAGCAGCGTAGCAGTAGGCCGCGGTGAAGATACGCAGTATTTT.

The J gene is TRBJ1-2, the V gene TRBV5-6; TRBD1 matches at 10 bases. Germline V CDR1 and CDR2: SGHDT, YYEEEE. This CDR3 contains 14 residues. V was clipped by 0 bases and J by 5 bases; unmatched bases: 1. The CDR3 DNA reads as TGTGCCAGCAGCTTGGGGACAGGGGGTTATGGCTACACCTTC. Its translation is CASSLGTGGYGYTF.

The chain recombines TRBV10-2 with TRBJ1-1; D might be TRBD1 (6 bases). Trimming stripped 5 bases from V and 1 base from J, with 14 bases between. This CDR3 comprises 15 residues. Germline lookup yields CDR1 WSHSY and CDR2 SAAADI. The CDR3 here is CASSPGARGNTEAFF. The CDR3 coding sequence is TGCGCCAGCAGTCCCGGGGCCAGGGGGAACACTGAAGCTTTCTTT.

The V and J genes are TRBV5-1 and TRBJ2-3; 12 nucleotides line up with TRBD2. The length of the CDR3 is 17 residues. The V segment lost 4 bases and the J segment 0 bases; nucleotides outside the gene matches: 6. Germline V gene sequence: CDR1 SGHRS, CDR2 YFSETQ. CDR3 sequence: CASSLLGTSGSTDTQYF. CDR3 bases: TGCGCCAGCAGCCTCCTTGGGACTAGCGGGAGCACAGATACGCAGTATTTT. The full variable domain, rest sourced from reference TRBV5-1 and TRBJ2-3, is KAGVTQTPRYLIKTRGQQVTLSCSPISGHRSVSWYQQTPGQGLQFLFEYFSETQRNKGNFPGRFSGRQFSNSRSEMNVSTLELGDSALYLCASSLLGTSGSTDTQYFGPGTRLTVL.

The rearrangement links TRBV29-1 to TRBJ2-1, with D maybe TRBD2 (6 bases). V was clipped by 5 bases and J by 7 bases, with 12 bases between them. Germline values: CDR1 SQVTM, CDR2 ANQGSEA. The CDR3 has 12 amino acids. CDR3 protein: CSVREMRNEQFF. The CDR3 DNA follows: TGCAGCGTTCGGGAGATGAGGAATGAGCAGTTCTTC.

This clone was counted a single time. The chain recombines TRBV6-5 with TRBJ1-4; D ambiguous. The CDR3 totals 13 residues. Trimming left V 6 bases short and J 6 bases short, with 11 bases between. Germline CDR1 is MNHEY and CDR2 is SVGAGI. This chain's CDR3 is CASRDRLYEKLFF. CDR3 DNA: TGTGCCAGCAGGGACCGGCTGTATGAAAAACTGTTTTTT.

This sequence joins TRBV6-6 and TRBJ1-2; D possibly corresponds to TRBD1 (6 bases). CDR1 is MNHNY, CDR2 SVGAGI, per germline (reference sequence). The CDR3 runs to 15 residues. V lost 0 bases and J 4 bases, leaving 12 bases between the germline ends. CDR3 bases: TGTGCCAGCAGTTACTCGGACAGAAATTCCTATGGCTACACCTTC. Residues: CASSYSDRNSYGYTF.